This T cell receptor beta chain appears in the sequencing data of a study of T cell repertoires in aging, cancer and after chemotherapy. Turning to the study itself: Clear clonal overlap appeared across healthy donor samples taken over several months to years. Roughly 9.3 million TCR reads made up the full dataset.

TCR beta rearrangements were amplified from peripheral blood genomic DNA. Rearranged V-D-J TRB sequences were amplified with a mixed TRB-A/B primer pool. One entry per CDR3 protein results from TCRdb running MiXCR on the multiplex PCR reads. The sample records roughly 6,400 distinct CDR3 sequences, roughly 29% being singletons. The CDR3 consists of 14 residues. V was clipped by 4 bases and J by 4 bases, with 14 bases between them. Germline V CDR1 and CDR2: SGHRS, YFSETQ. The chain employs TRBV5-1 and TRBJ1-2, with a possible D match to TRBD1 (5 bases). Sequenced material: blood. The sequence came from a human donor in good health. The CDR3 reads CASSPDTGSYGYTF. The DNA for the CDR3 is TGCGCCAGCAGCCCGGATACAGGTTCCTATGGCTACACCTTC.